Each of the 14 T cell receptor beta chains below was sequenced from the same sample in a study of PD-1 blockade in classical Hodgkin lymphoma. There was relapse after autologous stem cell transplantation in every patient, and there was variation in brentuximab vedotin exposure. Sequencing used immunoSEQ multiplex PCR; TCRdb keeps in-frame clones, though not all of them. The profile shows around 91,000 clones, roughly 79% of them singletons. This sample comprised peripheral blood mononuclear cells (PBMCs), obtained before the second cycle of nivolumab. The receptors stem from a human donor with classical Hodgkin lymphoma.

CDR3 region: CAISELVAQETQYF. DNA of the CDR3: TGTGCCATCAGTGAGCTTGTCGCCCAAGAGACCCAGTACTTC. This rearrangement joins TRBV10-3 to TRBJ2-5; D not certain. Germline-derived CDR1 and CDR2 are ENHRY and SYGVKD. Trimming cost V 2 bases and J 1 base, with 8 bases left between them. The CDR3 runs to 14 residues.

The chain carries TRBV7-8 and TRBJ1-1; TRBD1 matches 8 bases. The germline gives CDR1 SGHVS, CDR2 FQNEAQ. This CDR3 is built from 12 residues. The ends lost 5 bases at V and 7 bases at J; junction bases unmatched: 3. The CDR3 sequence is CASSTDRGEAFF. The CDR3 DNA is TGTGCCAGCAGCACAGACAGGGGTGAAGCTTTCTTT.

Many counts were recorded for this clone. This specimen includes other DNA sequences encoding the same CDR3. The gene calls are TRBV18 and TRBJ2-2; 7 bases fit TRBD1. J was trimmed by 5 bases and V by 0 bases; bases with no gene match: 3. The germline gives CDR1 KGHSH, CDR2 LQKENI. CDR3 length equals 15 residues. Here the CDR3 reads CASSPPGRGTGELFF. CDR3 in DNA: TGTGCCAGCTCACCACCGGGCAGGGGGACCGGGGAGCTGTTTTTT.

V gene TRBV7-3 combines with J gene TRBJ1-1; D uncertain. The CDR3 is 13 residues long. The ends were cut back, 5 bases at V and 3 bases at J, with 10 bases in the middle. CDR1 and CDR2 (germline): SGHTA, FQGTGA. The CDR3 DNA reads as TGTGCCAGCAGCCCCACCCGGGACACTGAAGCTTTCTTT. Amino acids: CASSPTRDTEAFF.

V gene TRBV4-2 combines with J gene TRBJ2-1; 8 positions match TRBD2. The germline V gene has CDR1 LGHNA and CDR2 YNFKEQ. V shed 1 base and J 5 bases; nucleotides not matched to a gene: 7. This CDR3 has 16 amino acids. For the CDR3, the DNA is TGTGCCAGCAGCCAAGTGGATAGCGGGGCTAACAATGAGCAGTTCTTC. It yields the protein CASSQVDSGANNEQFF.

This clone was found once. CDR3 residues: CASSLTGGYGYTF. The CDR3 DNA reads TGTGCCAGCAGCTTAACGGGCGGATATGGCTACACCTTC. The V and J genes are TRBV7-3 and TRBJ1-2; no clear D gene. Germline V CDR1 and CDR2: SGHTA, FQGTGA. V dropped 0 bases and J dropped 5 bases, with 7 bases sitting between them. The CDR3 contains 13 residues. Supplemented by reference TRBV7-3 and TRBJ1-2, the full variable domain reads GAGVSQTPSNKVTEKGKYVELRCDPISGHTALYWYRQSLGQGPEFLIYFQGTGAADDSGLPNDRFFAVRPEGSVSTLKIQRTERGDSAVYLCASSLTGGYGYTFGSGTRLTVV.

This CDR3 is CASSMGLAYSYEQYF. In nucleotides, the CDR3 is TGTGCCAGTAGTATGGGCCTAGCCTATTCCTACGAGCAGTACTTC. The rearrangement uses TRBV19 and TRBJ2-7; TRBD2 might be the D (5 bases). The V gene's germline CDR1 is LNHDA and CDR2 SQIVND (reference sequence). Trimming took 3 bases from V and 1 from J, leaving 13 bases between them. CDR3 length: 15 amino acids.

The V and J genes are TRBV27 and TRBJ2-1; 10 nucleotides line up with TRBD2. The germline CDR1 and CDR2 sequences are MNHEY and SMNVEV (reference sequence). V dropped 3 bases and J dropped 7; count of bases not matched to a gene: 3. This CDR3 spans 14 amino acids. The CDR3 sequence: CASSLLAGENEQFF. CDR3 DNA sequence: TGTGCCAGCAGTTTGCTAGCGGGAGAAAATGAGCAGTTCTTC.

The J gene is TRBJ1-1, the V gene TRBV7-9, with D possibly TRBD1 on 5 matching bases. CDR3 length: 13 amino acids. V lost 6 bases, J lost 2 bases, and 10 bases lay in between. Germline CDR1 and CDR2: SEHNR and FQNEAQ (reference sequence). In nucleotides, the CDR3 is TGTGCCAGCAGTTCACAGGCTAACACTGAAGCTTTCTTT. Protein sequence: CASSSQANTEAFF.

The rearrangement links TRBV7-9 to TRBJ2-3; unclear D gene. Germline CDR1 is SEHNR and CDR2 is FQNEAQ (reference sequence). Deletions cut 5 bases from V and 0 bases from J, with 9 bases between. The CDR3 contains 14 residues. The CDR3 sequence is CASSRTVSTDTQYF. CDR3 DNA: TGTGCCAGCAGCCGTACGGTTAGCACAGATACGCAGTATTTT.

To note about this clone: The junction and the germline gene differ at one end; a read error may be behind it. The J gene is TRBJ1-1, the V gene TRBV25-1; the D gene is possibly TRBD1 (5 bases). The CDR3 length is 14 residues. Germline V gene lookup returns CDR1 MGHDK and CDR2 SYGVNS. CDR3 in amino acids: CASSRLGTGNEAIF. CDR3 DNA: TGTGCCAGCAGTAGGTTGGGGACGGGAAATGAAGCTATCTTT.

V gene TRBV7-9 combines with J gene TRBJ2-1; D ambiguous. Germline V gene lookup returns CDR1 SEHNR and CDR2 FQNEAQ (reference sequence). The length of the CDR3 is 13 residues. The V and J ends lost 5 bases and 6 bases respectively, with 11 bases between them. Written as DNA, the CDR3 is TGTGCCAGCAGCGATACGAACAGCAATGAGCAGTTCTTC. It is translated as CASSDTNSNEQFF.

In nucleotides, the CDR3 is TGTGCCAGCAGCCGCAGGAGGTCAGATACGCAGTATTTT. This translates into CASSRRRSDTQYF. This chain joins TRBV11-2 and TRBJ2-3; possible D gene TRBD2, 5 bases. Deletions cut 5 bases from V and 4 bases from J, with 10 bases between. The CDR3 is 13 amino acids. CDR1 SGHAT and CDR2 FQNNGV come from the germline V gene.

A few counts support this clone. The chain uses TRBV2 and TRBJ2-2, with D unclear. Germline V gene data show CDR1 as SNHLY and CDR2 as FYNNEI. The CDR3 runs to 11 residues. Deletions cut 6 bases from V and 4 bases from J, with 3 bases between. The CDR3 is CASRTTGELFF. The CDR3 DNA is TGTGCCAGCAGGACCACCGGGGAGCTGTTTTTT.